This T cell receptor beta chain is from a study of T cells in Graves' hyperthyroidism and ophthalmopathy. Study information: Peripheral blood was obtained at initial diagnosis, preceding any treatment.

TCR beta CDR3 regions were amplified from RNA. RT-PCR in the first round (using the HTBI primer set) targeted the TCR CDR3. MiXCR, applied by TCRdb to the multiplex PCR reads, yields one record per CDR3 protein. The sample lists roughly 380,000 distinct CDR3 sequences, around 15% occurring once. The study, taken as a whole, reports: Blood shared most expanded thyroid clonotypes above 0.001.

The CDR3 has 17 amino acids. Germline values: CDR1 SGHRS, CDR2 YFSETQ. With respect to this clonotype: Its target is unknown. The junction shows a germline mismatch at one end, possibly a read error.

The sequenced sample consisted of blood. The chain has TRBV5-1 and TRBJ2-2, with a weak D call TRBD2 (5 bases). The source is a young woman with Graves' hyperthyroidism. CDR3 protein: CASSFRETGVDTGELFF. The CDR3 DNA sequence: TGTGCCAGCAGCTTTAGGGAGACCGGGGTAGACACCGGGGAGCTGTTTTTT.